A selection of T cell receptor beta chains follows, all from one sample in a study of blood T cell repertoires in COVID-19. Using immunoSEQ multiplex PCR, the repertoire was profiled, and TCRdb retains in-frame clones only, with some absent. The sample consists of 210,000 or so clones, around 80% of them appearing once. The sample comprised peripheral blood. The receptors originated from a human donor in a cohort sampled during active COVID-19. Each CDR3 is given with its conserved first and last residue. The D gene is left open where the match is weak. Clone size appears in some rows only: once, few, many, or a class for an expanded clone.

d_call,v_call,j_call,clone_size,cdr3_aa,cdr3_nt
TRBD1,TRBV28,TRBJ1-1,-,CASSTTGGENTEAFF,TGTGCCAGCAGTACAACAGGGGGGGAGAACACTGAAGCTTTCTTT
TRBD1,TRBV9,TRBJ2-7,-,CASSVEGQGAYEQYF,TGTGCCAGCAGCGTAGAGGGGCAGGGGGCTTACGAGCAGTACTTC
TRBD2,TRBV30,TRBJ2-6,-,CAWTRGGLGANVLTF,TGTGCCTGGACTCGGGGGGGGCTTGGGGCCAACGTCCTGACTTTC
-,TRBV28,TRBJ1-5,-,CASLGGLSNQPQHF,TGTGCCAGCCTCGGGGGGCTGAGCAATCAGCCCCAGCATTTT
-,TRBV2,TRBJ2-3,-,CAIPGTPRDTQYF,TGTGCCATCCCCGGGACTCCCCGAGATACGCAGTATTTT
TRBD1,TRBV18,TRBJ2-5,-,CASSPGQGAGETQYF,TGTGCCAGCTCCCCCGGACAGGGGGCGGGCGAGACCCAGTACTTC
-,TRBV6-4,TRBJ2-7,-,CAAPPRGWPYEQYF,TGTGCCGCTCCCCCTAGGGGGTGGCCCTACGAGCAGTACTTC
TRBD1,TRBV2,TRBJ1-6,-,CASSAGTDNSPLHF,TGTGCCAGCAGCGCCGGGACAGATAATTCACCCCTCCACTTT
TRBD1,TRBV7-8,TRBJ2-7,once,CASSRQGAREQYF,TGTGCCAGCAGCCGCCAGGGGGCTCGGGAGCAGTACTTC
TRBD1,TRBV5-1,TRBJ2-3,once,CASRPGTGLKDTQYF,TGCGCCAGCAGACCCGGGACAGGGTTGAAAGATACGCAGTATTTT
-,TRBV5-8,TRBJ1-5,few,CASSRHRNQPQHF,TGTGCCAGCAGCCGACACCGCAATCAGCCCCAGCATTTT
-,TRBV19,TRBJ2-7,few,CASSIVEGGEQYF,TGTGCCAGTAGTATAGTGGAGGGAGGCGAGCAGTACTTC
TRBD1,TRBV19,TRBJ1-1,-,CASSIAGTGWTEAFF,TGTGCCAGTAGTATAGCCGGGACAGGGTGGACTGAAGCTTTCTTT
TRBD1,TRBV18,TRBJ1-2,once,CASSEGAGGPYGYTF,TGTGCCAGCTCAGAAGGGGCAGGGGGCCCCTATGGCTACACCTTC